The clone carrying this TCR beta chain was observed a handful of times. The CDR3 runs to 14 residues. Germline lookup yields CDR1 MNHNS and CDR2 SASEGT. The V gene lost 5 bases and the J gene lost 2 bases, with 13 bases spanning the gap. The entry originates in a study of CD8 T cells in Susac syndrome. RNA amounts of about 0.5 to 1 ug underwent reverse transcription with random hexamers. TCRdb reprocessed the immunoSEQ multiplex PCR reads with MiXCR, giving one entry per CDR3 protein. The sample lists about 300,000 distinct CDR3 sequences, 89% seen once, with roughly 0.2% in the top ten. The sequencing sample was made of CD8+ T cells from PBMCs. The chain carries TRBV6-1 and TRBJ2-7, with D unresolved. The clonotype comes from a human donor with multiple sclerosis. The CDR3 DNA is TGTGCCAGCAGTTTTAGCCTGGAACCCTACGAGCAGTACTTC. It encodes CASSFSLEPYEQYF.